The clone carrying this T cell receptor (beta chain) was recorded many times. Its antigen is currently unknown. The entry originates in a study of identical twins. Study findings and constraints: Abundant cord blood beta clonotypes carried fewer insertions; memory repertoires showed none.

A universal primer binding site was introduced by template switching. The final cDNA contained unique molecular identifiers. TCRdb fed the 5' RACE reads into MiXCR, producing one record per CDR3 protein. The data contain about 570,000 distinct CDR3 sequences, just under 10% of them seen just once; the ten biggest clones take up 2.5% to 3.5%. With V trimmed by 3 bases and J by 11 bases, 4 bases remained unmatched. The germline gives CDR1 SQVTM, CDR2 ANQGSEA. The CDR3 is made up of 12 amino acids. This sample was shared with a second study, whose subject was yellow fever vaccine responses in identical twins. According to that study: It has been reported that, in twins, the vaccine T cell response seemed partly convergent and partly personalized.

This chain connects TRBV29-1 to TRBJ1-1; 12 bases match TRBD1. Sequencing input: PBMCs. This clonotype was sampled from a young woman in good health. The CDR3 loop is CSVEPGQGAAFF. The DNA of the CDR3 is TGCAGCGTTGAGCCGGGACAGGGGGCCGCTTTCTTT.